These 21 T cell receptor beta chains originate from one sample sequenced in a study of blood T cell repertoires in COVID-19. Sequencing used immunoSEQ multiplex PCR; TCRdb keeps in-frame clones, though not all of them. The data hold some 150,000 clones, with roughly 79% observed a single time. The sequenced sample consisted of PBMCs or T cells enriched from blood (not recorded which). These receptors all stem from a woman aged 50 to 65 who had recovered from COVID-19.

This clone was observed once. The chain couples TRBV7-9 to TRBJ1-6; possibly TRBD1 for D (6 bases). V was pared by 1 base and J by 4 bases, with 8 bases between. Germline V gene lookup returns CDR1 SEHNR and CDR2 FQNEAQ (reference sequence). This CDR3 spans 15 amino acids. The CDR3 loop reads CASSLGTEYNSPLHF. The DNA for the CDR3 is TGTGCCAGCAGCTTAGGGACAGAGTATAATTCACCCCTCCACTTT. Filled out from reference TRBV7-9 and TRBJ1-6, the complete variable domain reads DTGVSQNPRHKITKRGQNVTFRCDPISEHNRLYWYRQTLGQGPEFLTYFQNEAQLEKSRLLSDRFSAERPKGSFSTLEIQRTEQGDSAMYLCASSLGTEYNSPLHFGNGTRLTVT.

This clone was recorded once. This chain joins TRBV27 and TRBJ1-4; D gene uncertain. CDR3 size: 15 residues. Germline V gives CDR1 MNHEY, CDR2 SMNVEV (reference sequence). V lost 6 bases, J lost 0 bases, and 11 bases lay in between. The CDR3 sequence is CASRGGLSTNEKLFF. As DNA, the CDR3 is TGTGCCAGCAGGGGTGGGCTCTCAACTAATGAAAAACTGTTTTTT.

The rearrangement links TRBV5-1 to TRBJ2-7; D uncertain. The germline CDR1 and CDR2 sequences are SGHRS and YFSETQ. Between the trimmed V and J ends, which lost 0 bases and 6 bases, there was a span of 16 bases. The CDR3 extends over 15 amino acids. The CDR3 sequence: CASSLAPVGVAEQYF. The CDR3 DNA follows: TGCGCCAGCAGCTTGGCCCCGGTAGGAGTGGCCGAGCAGTACTTC.

This chain joins TRBV18 and TRBJ2-7, with 10 bases matching TRBD1. CDR1 KGHSH and CDR2 LQKENI come from the germline V gene. The ends lost 4 bases at V and 4 bases at J; junction bases unmatched: 4. The CDR3 is 14 residues long. CDR3 nucleotide sequence: TGTGCCAGCTCACGCCCGGGACAGGGGTACGAGCAGTACTTC. It translates to CASSRPGQGYEQYF.

The V call is TRBV30, the J call TRBJ2-3; 10 nucleotides align to TRBD2. The germline V gene has CDR1 GTSNPN and CDR2 SVGIG (reference sequence). V shed 3 bases and J 3 bases; nucleotides not matched to a gene: 3. The CDR3 has 14 amino acids. This CDR3 is CAWRGLANTDTQYF. CDR3 DNA: TGTGCCTGGAGGGGACTAGCGAATACAGATACGCAGTATTTT.

This clone was seen a few times. The chain carries TRBV27 and TRBJ1-2; TRBD1 is a possible D gene (6 bases). Trimming pared 1 base from V and 4 bases from J, leaving 16 bases between. The length of the CDR3 is 16 residues. The germline gives CDR1 MNHEY, CDR2 SMNVEV (reference sequence). Written as DNA, the CDR3 is TGTGCCAGCAGTTTATATCCGGGGGAGGGGGGCTATGGCTACACCTTC. Encoded protein: CASSLYPGEGGYGYTF.

CDR3 in DNA: TGCGCCAGCAGTGTCCCAAGGACCCATAGCGGGAGAGGGACAGATACGCAGTATTTT. Residues: CASSVPRTHSGRGTDTQYF. The chain carries TRBV10-2 and TRBJ2-3; 9 positions match TRBD2. J lost 3 bases, V lost 4 bases, and 17 bases had no gene match. The CDR3 has 19 amino acids. CDR1 is WSHSY and CDR2 is SAAADI in the germline V gene.

The table lists this clone with a count of one. The chain has TRBV19 and TRBJ1-6; 9 nucleotides agree with TRBD1. Germline V gene lookup returns CDR1 LNHDA and CDR2 SQIVND (reference sequence). This CDR3 comprises 14 residues. Trimming cost V 4 bases and J 9 bases; bases outside gene matches: 4. CDR3 DNA: TGTGCCAGTAGTACCCGGGACAGGGCTTCACCCCTCCACTTT. This codes for CASSTRDRASPLHF. Full variable domain (rest looked up from reference TRBV19 and TRBJ1-6): DGGITQSPKYLFRKEGQNVTLSCEQNLNHDAMYWYRQDPGQGLRLIYYSQIVNDFQKGDIAEGYSVSREKKESFPLTVTSAQKNPTAFYLCASSTRDRASPLHFGNGTRLTVT.

This chain joins TRBV12-3 or TRBV12-4 and TRBJ1-1; TRBD1 is a possible D gene (6 bases). The CDR3 spans 13 residues. Trimming removed 7 bases at V and 8 bases at J, with 17 bases between. CDR3 sequence: CASKKGGFAEAFF. The CDR3, as DNA: TGTGCCAGCAAGAAGGGGGGGTTTGCGGAAGCTTTCTTT.

In DNA, the CDR3 is TGCAGCGTTGAAGATCTTCGGGGGGCGCAGTACGAGCAGTACTTC. Protein sequence: CSVEDLRGAQYEQYF. This chain connects TRBV29-1 to TRBJ2-7; a possible D gene is TRBD2 (7 bases). V gave up 0 bases and J gave up 4 bases, with 16 bases separating them. The V gene's germline CDR1 is SQVTM and CDR2 ANQGSEA. The CDR3 extends over 15 amino acids.

The chain joins TRBV5-6 to TRBJ2-7; 8 bases match TRBD1. Germline CDR1 is SGHDT and CDR2 is YYEEEE. This CDR3 has 12 residues. The junction had 2 bases not matched to a gene; V was cut back by 3 bases and J by 6 bases. The CDR3 sequence is CASSSDRAEQYF. The CDR3 nucleotides read TGTGCCAGCAGCTCGGACAGGGCCGAGCAGTACTTC. Together with reference TRBV5-6 and TRBJ2-7, the CDR3 gives the full variable domain: DAGVTQSPTHLIKTRGQQVTLRCSPKSGHDTVSWYQQALGQGPQFIFQYYEEEERQRGNFPDRFSGHQFPNYSSELNVNALLLGDSALYLCASSSDRAEQYFGPGTRLTVT.

This chain uses TRBV5-1 with TRBJ2-2, with D perhaps TRBD2 (6 bases). This CDR3 has 16 amino acids. Germline loops: CDR1 SGHRS, CDR2 YFSETQ. Trimming cost V 4 bases and J 4 bases, with 17 bases left between them. The CDR3 DNA follows: TGCGCCAGCAGCCCCAACGACGGGGGTATCACCGGGGAGCTGTTTTTT. Its translation is CASSPNDGGITGELFF.

The CDR3 loop reads CASSLEAGGRTDTQYF. The CDR3 region has the DNA TGCGCCAGCAGCTTAGAGGCGGGAGGGAGGACAGATACGCAGTATTTT. J is TRBJ2-3 and V is TRBV5-1; TRBD2 aligns across 9 bases. Looked up from germline, CDR1 is SGHRS and CDR2 is YFSETQ. CDR3 size: 16 residues. J lost 3 bases, V lost 2 bases, and 7 bases had no gene match. Looking up the rest from reference TRBV5-1 and TRBJ2-3 gives the full variable domain: KAGVTQTPRYLIKTRGQQVTLSCSPISGHRSVSWYQQTPGQGLQFLFEYFSETQRNKGNFPGRFSGRQFSNSRSEMNVSTLELGDSALYLCASSLEAGGRTDTQYFGPGTRLTVL.

This chain joins TRBV9 and TRBJ1-5, with D hard to call. The germline V gene has CDR1 SGDLS and CDR2 YYNGEE. CDR3 length: 14 residues. V dropped 2 bases and J dropped 4 bases, with 10 bases sitting between them. In nucleotides, the CDR3 is TGTGCCAGCAGCGTGGGTGGGGAGAATCAGCCCCAGCATTTT. It codes for CASSVGGENQPQHF.

The chain employs TRBV27 and TRBJ1-2; D is ambiguous. Trimming cost V 8 bases and J 8 bases, with 12 bases left between them. This CDR3 has 11 amino acids. Germline V gene data show CDR1 as MNHEY and CDR2 as SMNVEV (reference sequence). The CDR3 reads CASRSRVGYTF. CDR3 DNA: TGTGCCAGCCGCTCGCGAGTGGGCTACACCTTC.

This chain connects TRBV3-1 (or the pseudogene TRBV3-2) to TRBJ2-2, with 10 bases fitting TRBD1. Trimming took 3 bases from V and 3 from J; bases not matched to a gene: 13. Germline lookup yields CDR1 LGHDT and CDR2 YNNKEL (reference sequence). The CDR3 consists of 19 residues. CDR3 sequence reads: CASSHQTGGGFMYTGELFF. The CDR3 DNA sequence: TGTGCCAGCAGCCACCAGACAGGGGGCGGTTTTATGTACACCGGGGAGCTGTTTTTT.

A few counts support this clone. J is TRBJ2-5 and V is TRBV27, with TRBD1 identical over 7 bases. Germline V gene data show CDR1 as MNHEY and CDR2 as SMNVEV (reference sequence). The V gene end was trimmed by 4 bases and the J gene end by 2 bases; junction bases not matched to a gene: 4. The CDR3 loop spans 14 amino acids. Here the CDR3 DNA reads TGTGCCAGCAGTTCCAACAGGGGACAAGAGACCCAGTACTTC. Amino acid sequence: CASSSNRGQETQYF.

The genes are TRBV11-2 and TRBJ1-1, with 8 bases that match TRBD1. Trimming at V came to 2 bases and at J to 1 base, leaving 6 bases not matched to a gene. This CDR3 is built from 16 residues. CDR1 is SGHAT and CDR2 is FQNNGV in the germline V gene. The CDR3 bases are TGTGCCAGCAGCTTACGGAAGGGACAGGCGAACACTGAAGCTTTCTTT. This gives the protein CASSLRKGQANTEAFF.

This clone was seen only a few times. This rearrangement joins TRBV2 to TRBJ1-1; D may be TRBD1 (6 bases). CDR3 size: 13 residues. CDR1 and CDR2 (germline): SNHLY, FYNNEI. With 6 bases removed from V and 10 bases from J, the gap between germline ends came to 18 bases. The CDR3 region has the DNA TGTGCCAGCAGGGGGTTCGGGGACATAGGAGCTTTCTTT. Protein product: CASRGFGDIGAFF.

The genes are TRBV7-3 and TRBJ2-1; TRBD2 agrees at 10 bases. Germline V gene lookup returns CDR1 SGHTA and CDR2 FQGTGA. J was trimmed by 8 bases and V by 4 bases; bases with no gene match: 8. The CDR3 spans 15 residues. CDR3 nucleotides: TGTGCCAGCAGCTCAGCGGGAGGGCGATTCGATGAGCAGTTCTTC. It translates to CASSSAGGRFDEQFF.

The chain has TRBV24-1 and TRBJ1-2; D is unresolved. In germline, CDR1 is KGHDR, CDR2 SFDVKD. CDR3 length: 12 residues. V gave up 0 bases and J gave up 7 bases, with 5 bases separating them. Here the CDR3 reads CATSDLVSGYTF. In nucleotides, the CDR3 is TGTGCCACCAGTGATTTGGTCAGTGGCTACACCTTC.